Below, 23 T cell receptor beta chains from the same sample are listed, as sequenced in a study of blood T cell repertoires in COVID-19 (dated by TCRdb to the early 2020s). Library construction relied on the immunoSEQ multiplex PCR assay. Entries here come from immuneACCESS through TCRdb and include only in-frame sequences with V and J called. Some clones fail to appear in such tables; in the studies checked, an unresolved V gene covers under half of the shortfall, and the cause of the remainder is unknown. Counted in this sample were 60,000 to 70,000 clones; 60% to 75% of them appeared once. The ten top clones hold 28% of the sample. Sequencing was performed on peripheral blood. Receptor source: a woman over 75 with acute or convalescent COVID-19.

The chain links TRBV28 to TRBJ1-5, with 9 bases that match TRBD1. The CDR3 is made up of 14 amino acids. Germline assignment: CDR1 MDHEN and CDR2 SYDVKM. The V and J ends lost 6 bases and 6 bases, in that order; junction bases with no gene match: 6. The CDR3 protein is CASSRTGVGQPQHF. The CDR3 DNA sequence: TGTGCCAGCAGCAGGACAGGGGTCGGTCAGCCCCAGCATTTT.

V usage is TRBV3-1 (or the pseudogene TRBV3-2) and J usage is TRBJ1-2; 8 bases map to TRBD1. Looked up from germline, CDR1 is LGHDT and CDR2 is YNNKEL (reference sequence). The CDR3 has 14 amino acids. V lost 4 bases, J lost 2 bases, and 3 bases stayed unmatched. CDR3 coding DNA: TGTGCCAGCAGCCGACAGGGGTCGAACTATGGCTACACCTTC. It translates to CASSRQGSNYGYTF.

The gene calls are TRBV15 and TRBJ2-5; 10 nucleotides agree with TRBD2. The CDR3 consists of 20 residues. Unmatched junction bases numbered 22, after V lost 5 bases and J lost 4 bases. CDR1 LNHNV and CDR2 YYDKDF come from the germline V gene (reference sequence). In DNA form, the CDR3 reads TGTGCCACCAGCCGACAGGGGCTAGCGGGAGTGGGAGGTAACATAGAGACCCAGTACTTC. Its translation: CATSRQGLAGVGGNIETQYF.

The CDR3 region has the DNA TGTGCCAGCCGGAGAGATGGCTACACCTTC. This translates into CASRRDGYTF. The rearrangement uses TRBV2 and TRBJ1-2; D is ambiguous. The V and J ends lost 8 bases and 6 bases respectively, with 7 bases between them. The CDR3 length is 10 residues. Germline CDR1 is SNHLY and CDR2 is FYNNEI.

The chain joins TRBV7-2 to TRBJ1-2; possibly TRBD1 for D (5 bases). CDR1 and CDR2 (germline): SGHTA, FQGNSA. Trimming removed 2 bases at V and 5 bases at J, with 15 bases between. This CDR3 has 15 residues. The CDR3 sequence is CASSLSARAGYGYTF. For the CDR3, the DNA is TGTGCCAGCAGCTTAAGCGCCAGGGCAGGATATGGCTACACCTTC.

This chain uses TRBV27 with TRBJ1-4; 7 bases match TRBD1. The CDR3 sequence is 16 residues long. Losses at the gene ends were 5 bases for V and 0 bases for J; bases not matched to a gene: 6. Per germline, CDR1 MNHEY and CDR2 SMNVEV (reference sequence). The CDR3 protein is CASSRAGGPTNEKLFF. DNA of the CDR3: TGTGCCAGCAGTCGGGCAGGGGGTCCAACTAATGAAAAACTGTTTTTT.

V usage is TRBV7-9 and J usage is TRBJ2-7; TRBD2 matches at 7 bases. Looked up from germline, CDR1 is SEHNR and CDR2 is FQNEAQ (reference sequence). V lost 5 bases and J lost 7; bases outside the gene matches: 14. The CDR3 totals 15 residues. The chain's CDR3 is CASSIREASSREQYF. The CDR3 DNA sequence: TGTGCCAGCAGCATCCGGGAGGCAAGCTCTCGTGAGCAGTACTTC.

This CDR3 reads CASSQVLSGSGNEQFF. In DNA, the CDR3 is TGTGCCAGCAGCCAAGTTTTAAGCGGGAGTGGTAATGAGCAGTTCTTC. The gene calls are TRBV4-2 and TRBJ2-1; 8 bases agree with TRBD2. The V segment lost 1 base and the J segment 7 bases; nucleotides outside the gene matches: 9. Germline lookup yields CDR1 LGHNA and CDR2 YNFKEQ. The CDR3 totals 16 residues.

DNA for the CDR3: TGTGCCAGCAGCCAAGAAACGGGGGGGGCTTTCTTT. Translating it yields CASSQETGGAFF. V usage is TRBV4-2 and J usage is TRBJ1-1; D might be TRBD1 (5 bases). From germline, CDR1 is LGHNA and CDR2 YNFKEQ. V lost 0 bases to trimming and J lost 11 bases, with 10 bases between them. This CDR3 comprises 12 residues.

The chain recombines TRBV7-8 with TRBJ2-7, with a weak D call TRBD2 (5 bases). CDR1 SGHVS and CDR2 FQNEAQ come from the germline V gene. The V end was cut by 0 bases, the J end by 4 bases, with 16 bases between. This CDR3 contains 16 residues. The CDR3 DNA reads TGTGCCAGCAGCTTAGCTGTGTCCGGGATCGGGTACGAGCAGTACTTC. Its protein product is CASSLAVSGIGYEQYF.

This chain connects TRBV24-1 to TRBJ1-5; the match to TRBD1 covers 9 bases. The CDR3 has 15 residues. CDR1 KGHDR and CDR2 SFDVKD come from the germline V gene. With 3 bases clipped from V and 6 bases from J, the junction kept 5 bases outside the gene matches. CDR3 coding DNA: TGTGCCACCAGTGATACCGGGACAGGGATTCAGCCCCAGCATTTT. This sequence encodes CATSDTGTGIQPQHF.

Many counts were recorded for this clone. This CDR3 is also generated by other DNA sequences in the sample. J is TRBJ1-5 and V is TRBV19; D perhaps matches TRBD1 (5 bases). Trimming left V 9 bases short and J 2 bases short, with 14 bases between. Germline-derived CDR1 and CDR2 are LNHDA and SQIVND (reference sequence). This CDR3 spans 14 amino acids. In nucleotides, the CDR3 is TGTGCCAGCTCCGCCACGGGGGGCAATCAGCCCCAGCATTTT. Translation: CASSATGGNQPQHF.

This clone was detected a few times. Here the CDR3 reads CATSVGGYNEQFF. CDR3 bases: TGTGCCACCAGTGTGGGGGGGTACAATGAGCAGTTCTTC. The chain has TRBV24-1 and TRBJ2-1; the match to TRBD2 covers 7 bases. The ends lost 5 bases at V and 4 bases at J; junction bases unmatched: 1. Germline CDR1 is KGHDR and CDR2 is SFDVKD. There are 13 residues in the CDR3.

The J gene is TRBJ1-1, the V gene TRBV7-8, with a tentative D call TRBD1 (5 bases). The germline CDR1 and CDR2 sequences are SGHVS and FQNEAQ. This CDR3 spans 13 amino acids. The V end was cut by 6 bases, the J end by 5 bases, with 13 bases between. In nucleotides, the CDR3 is TGTGCCAGCAGGACTACGGGGGGGACTGAAGCTTTCTTT. Its protein is CASRTTGGTEAFF.

This clone was found a few times. This chain connects TRBV7-9 to TRBJ1-2; D unclear. CDR3 size: 13 residues. Trimming removed 5 bases at V and 6 bases at J, with 13 bases between. CDR1 SEHNR and CDR2 FQNEAQ come from the germline V gene (reference sequence). The CDR3 here is CASSRSGNDGYTF. CDR3 in DNA: TGTGCCAGCAGCCGCTCGGGGAATGATGGCTACACCTTC.

This clone appeared once. This chain links TRBV14 with TRBJ2-2; D is unclear. The germline gives CDR1 SGHDN, CDR2 FVKESK. The CDR3 length is 13 residues. V shed 1 base and J shed 6 bases, with 6 bases lying between them. DNA of the CDR3: TGTGCCAGCAGCCAAGCCCGTTCCGGGGAGCTGTTTTTT. Protein: CASSQARSGELFF.

The V gene is TRBV19, the J gene TRBJ1-5, with D unclear. This CDR3 has 15 residues. The germline gives CDR1 LNHDA, CDR2 SQIVND (reference sequence). With 7 bases removed from V and 2 bases from J, the gap between germline ends came to 15 bases. CDR3 bases: TGTGCCAGTAAGGCGGGTACAAGGGGCAATCAGCCCCAGCATTTT. Its translation is CASKAGTRGNQPQHF.

V is TRBV28 and J is TRBJ1-1; D may be TRBD1 (5 bases). In germline, CDR1 is MDHEN, CDR2 SYDVKM. Trimming removed 7 bases from V and 4 bases from J, with 19 bases in between. The CDR3 length is 15 residues. The CDR3 nucleotides are TGTGCCAGCAACTCGGCGGGGGATCGAGGCACTGAAGCTTTCTTT. Translation: CASNSAGDRGTEAFF. Full variable domain (rest looked up from reference TRBV28 and TRBJ1-1): DVKVTQSSRYLVKRTGEKVFLECVQDMDHENMFWYRQDPGLGLRLIYFSYDVKMKEKGDIPEGYSVSREKKERFSLILESASTNQTSMYLCASNSAGDRGTEAFFGQGTRLTVV.

The chain combines TRBV27 with TRBJ1-5; 8 bases are shared with TRBD1. CDR3 length: 14 amino acids. The germline gives CDR1 MNHEY, CDR2 SMNVEV (reference sequence). J lost 6 bases, V lost 5 bases, and 6 bases had no gene match. DNA of the CDR3: TGTGCCAGCAGTCGCTCGACAGGGGTTCAGCCCCAGCATTTT. It yields the protein CASSRSTGVQPQHF.

The V gene is TRBV28, the J gene TRBJ1-2, with a weak D call TRBD1 (5 bases). CDR3 length equals 14 residues. Germline CDR1 MDHEN, CDR2 SYDVKM. V was cut by 3 bases and J by 2 bases, with 10 bases left in between. CDR3 region: CASSLAGVNYGYTF. In DNA, the CDR3 is TGTGCCAGCAGTTTGGCGGGGGTCAACTATGGCTACACCTTC.

The rearrangement links TRBV5-1 to TRBJ2-7, with 8 positions matching TRBD1. Germline trimming cut 3 bases from V and 4 bases from J; bases unmatched to any gene: 12. Germline values: CDR1 SGHRS, CDR2 YFSETQ. There are 16 residues in the CDR3. CDR3 protein: CASSSPMTGEVYEQYF. In DNA, the CDR3 is TGCGCCAGCAGCTCGCCGATGACAGGGGAAGTTTACGAGCAGTACTTC.

The rearrangement links TRBV10-2 to TRBJ2-6; 12 bases are a match to TRBD1. The CDR3 length is 18 residues. CDR1 and CDR2 from the germline V gene are WSHSY and SAAADI. V lost 6 bases and J lost 1; bases outside the gene matches: 7. The CDR3 here is CASRSGTGGASGANVLTF. DNA of the CDR3: TGCGCCAGCAGATCGGGGACAGGGGGCGCTTCTGGGGCCAACGTCCTGACTTTC.

This sequence joins TRBV6-5 and TRBJ2-1; 7 bases match TRBD2. J lost 3 bases, V lost 8 bases, and 10 bases had no gene match. The germline CDR1 and CDR2 sequences are MNHEY and SVGAGI. The length of the CDR3 is 15 residues. The CDR3 DNA sequence: TGTGCCAGCGGGAGGCCTAGCGGAAACTACAATGAGCAGTTCTTC. This translates into CASGRPSGNYNEQFF.